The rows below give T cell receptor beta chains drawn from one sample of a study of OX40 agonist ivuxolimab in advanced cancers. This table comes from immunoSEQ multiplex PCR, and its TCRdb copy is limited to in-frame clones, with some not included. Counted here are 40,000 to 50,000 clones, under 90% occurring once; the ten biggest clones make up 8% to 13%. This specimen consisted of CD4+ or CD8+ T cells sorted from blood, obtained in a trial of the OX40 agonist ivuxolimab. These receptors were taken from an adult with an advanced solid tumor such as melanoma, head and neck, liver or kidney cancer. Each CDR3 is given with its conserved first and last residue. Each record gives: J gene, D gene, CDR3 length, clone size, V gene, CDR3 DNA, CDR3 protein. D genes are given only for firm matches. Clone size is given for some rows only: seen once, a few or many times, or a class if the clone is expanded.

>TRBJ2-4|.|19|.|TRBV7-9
TGTGCCAGCAGCCACCCTTCCCCGGGAGAGGAATTAGCCAAAAACATTCAGTACTTC
CASSHPSPGEELAKNIQYF
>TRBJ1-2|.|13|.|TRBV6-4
TGTGCCAGCAGTGACCCGGGAATCCAGGGCTACACCTTC
CASSDPGIQGYTF
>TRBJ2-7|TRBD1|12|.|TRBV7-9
TGTGCCAGCAGCTCCCACAGGGGGCGAGAGTACTTC
CASSSHRGREYF
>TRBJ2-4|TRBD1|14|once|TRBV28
TGTGCCAGCAGTTCTGGACAGGGTGGAAACATTCAGTACTTC
CASSSGQGGNIQYF
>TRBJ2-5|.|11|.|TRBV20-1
TGCAGTGCCCGGTTTTTGGAGACCCAGTACTTC
CSARFLETQYF
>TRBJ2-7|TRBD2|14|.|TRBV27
TGTGCCAGCAGCCGACTAGCGGGAAGCTACGAGCAGTACTTC
CASSRLAGSYEQYF
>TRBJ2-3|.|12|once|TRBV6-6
TGTGCCAGCGGTGGACAGTCAGATACGCAGTATTTT
CASGGQSDTQYF
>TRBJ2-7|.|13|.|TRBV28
TGTGCCAGCACCCTCGACGGGCCCTACGAGCAGTACTTC
CASTLDGPYEQYF
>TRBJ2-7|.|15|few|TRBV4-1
TGCGCCAGCAGCCAAGATGCTCAGGGGACCTACGAGCAGTACTTC
CASSQDAQGTYEQYF
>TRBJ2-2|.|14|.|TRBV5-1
TGCGCCAGCAATCAGGTCTCCAATGTGGGGGAGCTGTTTTTT
CASNQVSNVGELFF
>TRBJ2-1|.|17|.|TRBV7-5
TGTGCCAGAAGCTTAGCTAATTTGGGGGGGAGGCCCAATGAGCAGTTCTTC
CARSLANLGGRPNEQFF
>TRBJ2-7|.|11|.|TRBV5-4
TGTGCCAGCAGCCGTTTCGGCGAGCAGTACTTC
CASSRFGEQYF
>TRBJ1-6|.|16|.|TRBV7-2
TGTGCCAGCAGCTTAGGCCCAGTGGGGGGGAGCTCACCCCTCCACTTT
CASSLGPVGGSSPLHF
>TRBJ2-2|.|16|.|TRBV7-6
TGTGCCAGCAGCTTAGTAATCGCCACGAACACCGGGGAGCTGTTTTTT
CASSLVIATNTGELFF
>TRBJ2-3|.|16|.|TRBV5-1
TGCGCCAGCAGCCCCCAAGGGGCGCGGGCCACAGATACGCAGTATTTT
CASSPQGARATDTQYF
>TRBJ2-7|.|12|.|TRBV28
TGTGCCAGCAAGACAGGTGCTCGGGAGCAGTACTTC
CASKTGAREQYF
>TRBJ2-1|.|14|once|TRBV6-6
TGTGCCAGCAACGGGCTAGCGCCCTACAATGAGCAGTTCTTC
CASNGLAPYNEQFF
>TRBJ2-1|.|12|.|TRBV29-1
TGCAGCGCCCGGACTAATTTTAATGAGCAGTTCTTC
CSARTNFNEQFF
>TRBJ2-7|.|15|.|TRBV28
TGTGCCAGCAGAACCGTTTGGGGGCCCCCAGGCGAGCAGTACTTC
CASRTVWGPPGEQYF
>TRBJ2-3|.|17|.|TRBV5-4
TGTGCCAGCAGCCGTTTCGACAGGGAGGTAGTCGAAGATACGCAGTATTTT
CASSRFDREVVEDTQYF
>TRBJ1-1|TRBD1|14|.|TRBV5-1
TGCGCCAGCAGCTTTACAGGGGGGAACACTGAAGCTTTCTTT
CASSFTGGNTEAFF
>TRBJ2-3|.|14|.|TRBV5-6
TGTGCCAGCAGCCCCCGCGCTAGCACAGATACGCAGTATTTT
CASSPRASTDTQYF
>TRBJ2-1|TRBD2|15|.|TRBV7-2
TGTGCCAGCAGCGAACGGACTAGCGGGAGTAATAAGCAGTTCTTC
CASSERTSGSNKQFF
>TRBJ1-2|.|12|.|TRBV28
TGTGCCAGCAGTTTTGGCAGTCTCGGCTACACCTTC
CASSFGSLGYTF
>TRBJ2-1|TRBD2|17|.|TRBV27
TGTGCCAGCAGACCAACCCGGACTAGCGGTTACTACAATGAGCAGTTCTTC
CASRPTRTSGYYNEQFF
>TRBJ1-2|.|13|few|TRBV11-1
TGTGCCAGCAGCATCGAGGGTTTCGGCGGCTACACCTTC
CASSIEGFGGYTF
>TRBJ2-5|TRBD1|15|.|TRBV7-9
TGTGCCAGCAGCAAGGACAGGGCTCCCCAAGAGACCCAGTACTTC
CASSKDRAPQETQYF
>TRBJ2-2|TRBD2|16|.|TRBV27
TGTGCCAGCAGTCCTGGACTAGCGCAACGTCCCGGGGAGCTGTTTTTT
CASSPGLAQRPGELFF
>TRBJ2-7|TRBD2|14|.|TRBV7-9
TGTGCCAGCAGCTTAGCGGGAGGGAACCACGAGCAGTACTTC
CASSLAGGNHEQYF
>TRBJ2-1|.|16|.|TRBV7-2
TGTGCCAGCAGCCCGAATGGGGTTGGGGGCTACAATGAGCAGTTCTTC
CASSPNGVGGYNEQFF
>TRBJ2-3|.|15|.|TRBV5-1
TGCGCCAGCAGCTTGGGGAGCGGCGGTACAGATACGCAGTATTTT
CASSLGSGGTDTQYF
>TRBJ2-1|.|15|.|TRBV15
TGTGCCACCAGCAGGGGCCCCGCCGGTGGCAATGAGCAGTTCTTC
CATSRGPAGGNEQFF
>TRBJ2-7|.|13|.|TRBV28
TGTGCCAGCAGTTTGCCAGCCCCCTACGAGCAGTACTTC
CASSLPAPYEQYF
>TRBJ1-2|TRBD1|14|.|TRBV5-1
TGCGCCAGCAGCCTTCGACAGGGGGTGGATGGCTACACCTTC
CASSLRQGVDGYTF
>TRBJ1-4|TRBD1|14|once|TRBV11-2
TGTGCCAGCAGGTCCGGGACAGGGGATGAAAAACTGTTTTTT
CASRSGTGDEKLFF
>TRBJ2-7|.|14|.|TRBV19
TGTGCCAGTAGTATGACGGGGGAAAGCTACGAGCAGTACTTC
CASSMTGESYEQYF
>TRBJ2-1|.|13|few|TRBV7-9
TGTGCCAGCAGCCGGAGCGGTCAAGATGAGCAGTTCTTC
CASSRSGQDEQFF
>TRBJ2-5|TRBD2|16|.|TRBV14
TGTGCCAGCAGCCTGGGACTAGCGGGAGGCCAAGAGACCCAGTACTTC
CASSLGLAGGQETQYF
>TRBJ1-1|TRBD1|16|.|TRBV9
TGTGCCAGCAGCCCTTGGACAGGGTTTATGAACACTGAAGCTTTCTTT
CASSPWTGFMNTEAFF
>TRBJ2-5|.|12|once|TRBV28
TGTGCCAGCAGGGTCGGGATAGAGACCCAGTACTTC
CASRVGIETQYF
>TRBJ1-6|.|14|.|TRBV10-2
TGCGCCAGCAGTGAGGATTTTCGTAATTCACCCCTCCACTTT
CASSEDFRNSPLHF
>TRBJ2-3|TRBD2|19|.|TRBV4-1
TGCGCCAGCAGCCAAGATCTGAGCGGGAGGTCCACGACCACAGATACGCAGTATTTT
CASSQDLSGRSTTTDTQYF
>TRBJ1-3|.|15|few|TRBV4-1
TGCGCCAGCAGCCAGACAGGTTTCTCTGGAAACACCATATATTTT
CASSQTGFSGNTIYF
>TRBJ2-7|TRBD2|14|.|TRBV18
TGTGCCAGCTCACCGAGGCAGACTAGCGGCGAGCAGTACTTC
CASSPRQTSGEQYF
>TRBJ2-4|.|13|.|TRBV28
TGTGCCACGGATGGGGGCAACAAAAACATTCAGTACTTC
CATDGGNKNIQYF
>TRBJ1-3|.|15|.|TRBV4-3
TGCGCCAGCAGCCCATACGGGGAGGCTGGAAACACCATATATTTT
CASSPYGEAGNTIYF
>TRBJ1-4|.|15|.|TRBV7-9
TGTGCCAGCAGCTCTTGGGGTACGACTAATGAAAAACTGTTTTTT
CASSSWGTTNEKLFF
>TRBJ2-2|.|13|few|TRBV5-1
TGCGCCAGCAGCTTGGAGATTCGCGGGGAGCTGTTTTTT
CASSLEIRGELFF
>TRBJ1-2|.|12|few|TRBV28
TGTGCCAGCAGTTTAGGGTCTTATGGCTACACCTTC
CASSLGSYGYTF
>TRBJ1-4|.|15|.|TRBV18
TGTGCCAGCTCACCACCGAGGGGATCTAATGAAAAACTGTTTTTT
CASSPPRGSNEKLFF
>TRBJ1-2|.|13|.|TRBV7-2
TGTGCCAGCAGCTTAGATGAGGGTTCTGGCTACACCTTC
CASSLDEGSGYTF
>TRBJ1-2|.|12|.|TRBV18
TGTGCCAGCTCACTCGAGGTCGGGGGCTACACCTTC
CASSLEVGGYTF
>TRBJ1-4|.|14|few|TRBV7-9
TGTGCCAGCAGCTTAAGGACACTCAGTGAAAAACTGTTTTTT
CASSLRTLSEKLFF